The sequence of this TCR beta chain was determined in a study of response to subunit inactivated influenza vaccine. The study's findings and limits: New T cells are recruited in small numbers by each seasonal influenza vaccination, according to the authors' suggestion.

Concerning this clonotype: As yet, its antigen is unknown.

Each CDR3 protein gets one entry after TCRdb re-called the RT-PCR reads with MiXCR. The profile covers approximately 500,000 distinct CDR3 sequences, with 13% appearing a single time and about 12% taken by the ten largest. The CDR3 is 16 amino acids. J gave up 8 bases and V 0 bases, and 10 bases lay outside the gene matches. The germline CDR1 and CDR2 sequences are MNHEY and SVGEGT. The specimen was PBMCs from blood, collected 45 days after vaccination. The TCR was taken from a man aged 45 to 65 who received an inactivated influenza vaccine. The chain has TRBV6-2 or TRBV6-3 and TRBJ2-1; TRBD2 matches at 7 bases. CDR3 loop: CASSYSSRGRGDEQFF. CDR3 in DNA: TGTGCCAGCAGTTACTCGTCAAGGGGACGGGGGGATGAGCAGTTCTTC.